These 26 T cell receptor beta chains came from one sample sequenced in a study of T-cell memory formation after mild COVID-19. TCRdb passed the 5' RACE reads through MiXCR, listing each CDR3 protein once. This sample has about 610,000 distinct CDR3 sequences, with 17% found just once. The sequenced sample consisted of PBMCs or a T cell subset sorted from them (not recorded which). All receptors come from an adult woman who had mild COVID-19 (a few samples of this study predate the infection). Cell type and time point are not known.

This clonotype appeared many times. The chain uses TRBV7-8 and TRBJ2-2; D perhaps matches TRBD1 (6 bases). Germline values: CDR1 SGHVS, CDR2 FQNEAQ. Deletions cut 4 bases from V and 2 bases from J, with 11 bases between. CDR3 length: 15 amino acids. Here the CDR3 reads CASSYQDRNTGELFF. For the CDR3, the DNA is TGTGCCAGCAGCTACCAGGACAGAAACACCGGGGAGCTGTTTTTT. Full variable domain (missing parts from reference TRBV7-8 and TRBJ2-2): GAGVSQSPRYKVAKRGQDVALRCDPISGHVSLFWYQQALGQGPEFLTYFQNEAQLDKSGLPSDRFFAERPEGSVSTLKIQRTQQEDSAVYLCASSYQDRNTGELFFGEGSRLTVL.

This clonotype showed up many times. This chain connects TRBV10-3 to TRBJ2-1; 13 positions match TRBD2. CDR1 ENHRY and CDR2 SYGVKD come from the germline V gene. Trimming cost V 2 bases and J 11 bases; bases outside gene matches: 9. The CDR3 is 16 residues long. The CDR3 region has the DNA TGTGCCATCAGTGAGCCCCGCGGACTAGCGGGAGCGAAGCAGTTCTTC. This encodes CAISEPRGLAGAKQFF.

This chain links TRBV5-6 with TRBJ1-1; 7 positions agree with TRBD1. The CDR3 sequence is 14 residues long. The junction had 7 bases not matched to a gene; V was cut back by 4 bases and J by 4 bases. Germline-derived CDR1 and CDR2 are SGHDT and YYEEEE. CDR3 in DNA: TGTGCCAGCAGCGATACAGGGGTGCGCACTGAAGCTTTCTTT. It encodes CASSDTGVRTEAFF.

This chain connects TRBV7-8 to TRBJ2-3; 9 bases map to TRBD2. V lost 2 bases to trimming and J lost 2 bases; unmatched junction nucleotides: 11. This CDR3 region has 18 residues. Germline V lookup: CDR1 SGHVS, CDR2 FQNEAQ. The CDR3 sequence: CASSLTLITSGYTDTQYF. The CDR3 bases are TGTGCCAGCAGCTTAACCCTGATTACTAGCGGGTACACAGATACGCAGTATTTT.

This clonotype occurred a few times. This chain joins TRBV7-9 and TRBJ1-4; possible D gene TRBD1, 6 bases. The CDR3 runs 15 residues. CDR1 is SEHNR and CDR2 is FQNEAQ in the germline V gene (reference sequence). The V end lost 3 bases, the J end lost 5 bases, and 13 bases lay between the germline ends. The chain's CDR3 is CASSFEGGGNEKLFF. The DNA for the CDR3 is TGTGCCAGCAGCTTCGAAGGAGGGGGAAATGAAAAACTGTTTTTT. Full variable domain (rest looked up from reference TRBV7-9 and TRBJ1-4): DTGVSQNPRHKITKRGQNVTFRCDPISEHNRLYWYRQTLGQGPEFLTYFQNEAQLEKSRLLSDRFSAERPKGSFSTLEIQRTEQGDSAMYLCASSFEGGGNEKLFFGSGTQLSVL.

This clonotype has a handful of counts. V usage is TRBV24-1 and J usage is TRBJ2-1, with a possible D match to TRBD2 (5 bases). Trimming took 3 bases from V and 4 from J, leaving 15 bases between them. The CDR3 consists of 16 residues. Per germline, CDR1 KGHDR and CDR2 SFDVKD. The CDR3 nucleotides read TGTGCCACCAGTGATGAAAGCGGAGCTAGATACAATGAGCAGTTCTTC. The encoded protein is CATSDESGARYNEQFF.

Remarks on this clonotype: The junction shows a germline mismatch at one end, possibly a read error. V is TRBV7-7 and J is TRBJ2-1, with a weak D call TRBD1 (5 bases). The CDR3 spans 13 residues. The germline gives CDR1 SSHAT, CDR2 FNYEAQ (reference sequence). The chain's CDR3 is CASSRTGPDEQFF. CDR3 DNA: TGTGCTAGCAGTCGAACAGGTCCAGATGAGCAGTTCTTC. Full variable domain (missing parts from reference TRBV7-7 and TRBJ2-1): GAGVSQSPRYKVTKRGQDVTLRCDPISSHATLYWYQQALGQGPEFLTYFNYEAQPDKSGLPSDRFSAERPEGSISTLTIQRTEQRDSAMYRCASSRTGPDEQFFGPGTRLTVL.

This clonotype was observed at least ten times. The V and J genes are TRBV4-3 and TRBJ2-7; 14 bases fit TRBD2. The trim removed 3 bases at V and 7 bases at J, leaving 8 bases unmatched. Germline V gene data show CDR1 as LGHNA and CDR2 as YSLEER. The CDR3 consists of 16 residues. CDR3 amino acids: CASSQSGLAGGEEQYF. The CDR3 DNA reads TGCGCCAGCAGCCAGTCCGGACTAGCGGGAGGCGAAGAGCAGTACTTC.

The chain joins TRBV20-1 to TRBJ1-2; TRBD1 agrees at 7 bases. The V and J ends lost 2 bases and 6 bases, in that order; junction bases with no gene match: 18. The CDR3 runs to 17 residues. CDR1 and CDR2 from the germline V gene are DFQATT and SNEGSKA (reference sequence). CDR3 nucleotides: TGCAGTGCTAGATCAAATGGGGGGGACAGCGAACTTCATGGCTACACCTTC. Protein product: CSARSNGGDSELHGYTF.

This clonotype has a count of ten or more. This chain joins TRBV27 and TRBJ1-2, with D possibly being TRBD1 (6 bases). Trimming took 5 bases from V and 6 from J, leaving 22 bases between them. CDR3 length: 16 amino acids. The germline gives CDR1 MNHEY, CDR2 SMNVEV (reference sequence). CDR3 in amino acids: CASSLGWDKGRDGYTF. The CDR3 DNA sequence: TGTGCCAGCAGTCTAGGCTGGGACAAGGGGCGGGATGGCTACACCTTC.

The chain recombines TRBV3-1 with TRBJ1-5, with D unresolved. The CDR3 totals 13 residues. The germline V gene encodes CDR1 LGHDT and CDR2 YNNKEL (reference sequence). V lost 3 bases to trimming and J lost 9 bases, with 12 bases between them. In DNA form, the CDR3 reads TGTGCCAGCAGCCACAAAGTTTCGGGGCCCCAGCATTTT. Translating gives CASSHKVSGPQHF. The full variable domain, completed using reference TRBV3-1 and TRBJ1-5, is DTAVSQTPKYLVTQMGNDKSIKCEQNLGHDTMYWYKQDSKKFLKIMFSYNNKELIINETVPNRFSPKSPDKAHLNLHINSLELGDSAVYFCASSHKVSGPQHFGDGTRLSIL.

This rearrangement joins TRBV15 to TRBJ2-2; D ambiguous. CDR1 and CDR2 (germline): LNHNV, YYDKDF (reference sequence). V gave up 5 bases and J gave up 3 bases, with 4 bases separating them. The CDR3 has 12 amino acids. DNA for the CDR3: TGTGCCACCAGCCGCTACACCGGGGAGCTGTTTTTT. Residues: CATSRYTGELFF.

This clonotype was counted only a few times. The V and J genes are TRBV9 and TRBJ2-1, with D uncertain. Germline assignment: CDR1 SGDLS and CDR2 YYNGEE. This CDR3 region has 15 residues. The V end was cut by 0 bases, the J end by 6 bases, with 13 bases between. CDR3 region: CASSVEAVSGNEQFF. The CDR3 nucleotides are TGTGCCAGCAGCGTAGAGGCAGTCTCGGGCAATGAGCAGTTCTTC.

This clonotype was detected a few times. The V and J genes are TRBV7-2 and TRBJ2-7; 12 bases agree with TRBD2. V shed 5 bases and J 5 bases; nucleotides not matched to a gene: 7. CDR3 length: 15 residues. The germline CDR1 and CDR2 sequences are SGHTA and FQGNSA. This CDR3 is CASSRLAGVRNEQYF. The CDR3 nucleotides read TGTGCCAGCAGCAGACTAGCGGGGGTCAGGAACGAGCAGTACTTC.

The rearrangement links TRBV7-2 to TRBJ2-5, with D possibly matching TRBD1 (6 bases). Germline-derived CDR1 and CDR2 are SGHTA and FQGNSA. The V end was cut by 4 bases, the J end by 2 bases, with 14 bases between. This CDR3 is 15 amino acids long. In DNA form, the CDR3 reads TGTGCCAGCAGCTCATGGACAGACCGGCAAGAGACCCAGTACTTC. Its translation is CASSSWTDRQETQYF.

The rearrangement joins TRBV7-6 to TRBJ2-7; 11 bases align to TRBD1. There are 15 residues in the CDR3. V dropped 5 bases and J dropped 0; count of bases not matched to a gene: 3. Germline V gene sequence: CDR1 SGHVS, CDR2 FNYEAQ. The CDR3 is CASSAGTGGSYEQYF. CDR3 DNA sequence: TGTGCCAGCAGCGCTGGGACAGGGGGCTCCTACGAGCAGTACTTC. Variable domain in full (rest from reference TRBV7-6 and TRBJ2-7): GAGVSQSPRYKVTKRGQDVALRCDPISGHVSLYWYRQALGQGPEFLTYFNYEAQQDKSGLPNDRFSAERPEGSISTLTIQRTEQRDSAMYRCASSAGTGGSYEQYFGPGTRLTVT.

This clonotype was observed a few times. The genes are TRBV4-3 and TRBJ2-1, with unresolved D. V lost 0 bases and J lost 9, with 9 bases in between. The CDR3 is 13 amino acids. Per germline, CDR1 LGHNA and CDR2 YSLEER. CDR3 sequence reads: CASSQDIGREQFF. As DNA, the CDR3 is TGCGCCAGCAGCCAAGACATCGGGCGTGAGCAGTTCTTC.

This sequence joins TRBV6-6 and TRBJ1-4; 7 nucleotides line up with TRBD1. Germline-derived CDR1 and CDR2 are MNHNY and SVGAGI (reference sequence). Trimming cost V 2 bases and J 10 bases; bases outside gene matches: 7. The CDR3 loop spans 14 amino acids. CDR3 in amino acids: CASSYPQTGRKLFF. CDR3 sequence (DNA): TGTGCCAGCAGTTACCCTCAGACAGGGCGAAAACTGTTTTTT.

This clonotype was counted only a few times. The chain employs TRBV5-4 and TRBJ1-2; 7 positions agree with TRBD1. Per germline, CDR1 SGHNT and CDR2 YYREEE (reference sequence). This CDR3 is 13 amino acids long. The J segment lost 4 bases and the V segment lost 4 bases, leaving 4 bases of the junction unmatched. Written as DNA, the CDR3 is TGTGCCAGCAGCGTTGACAGGGTCTATGGCTACACCTTC. It specifies CASSVDRVYGYTF.

J is TRBJ1-1 and V is TRBV12-3 or TRBV12-4, with D perhaps matching TRBD1 (5 bases). CDR3 length equals 15 residues. The V and J ends lost 7 bases and 4 bases respectively, with 19 bases between them. The CDR3 loop reads CASTTLVYGGTEAFF. As DNA, the CDR3 is TGTGCCAGCACCACCCTCGTTTATGGGGGCACTGAAGCTTTCTTT.

This clonotype was found a few times. The chain joins TRBV7-9 to TRBJ1-1; a weak D match, TRBD1 (6 bases). CDR3 length: 14 residues. Germline loops: CDR1 SEHNR, CDR2 FQNEAQ (reference sequence). Trimming shortened V by 3 bases and J by 7 bases, and 15 bases separated the two germline ends. The CDR3 spells CASSFWDKPYEAFF. The CDR3 nucleotides are TGTGCCAGCAGCTTTTGGGACAAACCGTATGAAGCTTTCTTT. The full variable domain, completed using reference TRBV7-9 and TRBJ1-1, is DTGVSQNPRHKITKRGQNVTFRCDPISEHNRLYWYRQTLGQGPEFLTYFQNEAQLEKSRLLSDRFSAERPKGSFSTLEIQRTEQGDSAMYLCASSFWDKPYEAFFGQGTRLTVV.

This clonotype was found many times. This sequence joins TRBV5-1 and TRBJ2-3; possibly TRBD2 for D (6 bases). This CDR3 is 14 amino acids long. V lost 6 bases, J lost 5 bases, and 16 bases lay in between. Germline V gene lookup returns CDR1 SGHRS and CDR2 YFSETQ. The CDR3 nucleotides read TGCGCCAGCACCCTAACAGCGGGCGGAGATACGCAGTATTTT. This translates into CASTLTAGGDTQYF.

This clonotype was counted only a few times. The chain recombines TRBV5-6 with TRBJ1-1; tentative D call: TRBD1 (5 bases). This CDR3 is 15 amino acids long. Germline values: CDR1 SGHDT, CDR2 YYEEEE. The ends were cut back, 2 bases at V and 0 bases at J, with 11 bases in the middle. The CDR3 DNA follows: TGTGCCAGCAGCTTCGGTTGGGGGATGAACACTGAAGCTTTCTTT. Protein sequence: CASSFGWGMNTEAFF.

The gene calls are TRBV19 and TRBJ2-7; 10 bases fit TRBD2. Germline V gives CDR1 LNHDA, CDR2 SQIVND (reference sequence). This CDR3 comprises 16 residues. J lost 0 bases, V lost 3 bases, and 5 bases had no gene match. In nucleotides, the CDR3 is TGTGCCAGTAGTATGGCTAGCGGGGGACTCTCCTACGAGCAGTACTTC. This codes for CASSMASGGLSYEQYF.

This clonotype was seen a handful of times. The chain employs TRBV12-3 or TRBV12-4 and TRBJ2-2; perhaps TRBD1 as D (6 bases). The CDR3 covers 14 residues. Trimming left V 2 bases short and J 6 bases short, with 10 bases between. The CDR3 sequence is CASSLMGAAGELFF. The CDR3 coding sequence is TGTGCCAGCAGTTTAATGGGGGCAGCCGGGGAGCTGTTTTTT.

The chain links TRBV28 to TRBJ1-1; D is undetermined. CDR3 size: 14 residues. Germline-derived CDR1 and CDR2 are MDHEN and SYDVKM. Trimming removed 6 bases at V and 0 bases at J, with 11 bases between. This CDR3 is CASSRPPMNTEAFF. The DNA of the CDR3 is TGTGCCAGCAGCCGACCCCCAATGAACACTGAAGCTTTCTTT.